This T cell receptor (beta chain) was observed in a study of T cell responses to AZD1222 COVID-19 vaccine. The data were produced by immunoSEQ multiplex PCR, yet TCRdb's version contains in-frame clones alone and is incomplete. The sample carries around 140,000 clones, nearly 95% recorded once. Deletions cut 0 bases from V and 0 bases from J, with 9 bases between. The CDR3 is made up of 15 amino acids. CDR1 SGHTA and CDR2 FQGNSA come from the germline V gene. The source was peripheral blood, collected on day 0 of AZD1222 vaccination. The clonotype comes from an adult in good health. The V and J genes are TRBV7-2 and TRBJ2-7; no reliable D call. As DNA, the CDR3 is TGTGCCAGCAGCTTAGCTCGGGCCTACTCCTACGAGCAGTACTTC. Translating gives CASSLARAYSYEQYF. Full variable domain (outside the CDR3, taken from reference TRBV7-2 and TRBJ2-7): GAGVSQSPSNKVTEKGKDVELRCDPISGHTALYWYRQSLGQGLEFLIYFQGNSAPDKSGLPSDRFSAERTGGSVSTLTIQRTQQEDSAVYLCASSLARAYSYEQYFGPGTRLTVT.